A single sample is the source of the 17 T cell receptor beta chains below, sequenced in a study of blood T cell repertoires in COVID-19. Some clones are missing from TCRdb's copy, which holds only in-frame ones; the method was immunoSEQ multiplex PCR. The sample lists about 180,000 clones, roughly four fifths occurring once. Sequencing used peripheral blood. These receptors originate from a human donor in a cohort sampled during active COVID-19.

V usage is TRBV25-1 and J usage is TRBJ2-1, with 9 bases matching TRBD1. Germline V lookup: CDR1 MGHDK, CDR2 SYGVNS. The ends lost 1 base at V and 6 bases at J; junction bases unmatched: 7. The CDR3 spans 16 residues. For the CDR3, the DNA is TGTGCCAGCAGTGAATTCAGGACAGGGGTGATCAATGAGCAGTTCTTC. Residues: CASSEFRTGVINEQFF.

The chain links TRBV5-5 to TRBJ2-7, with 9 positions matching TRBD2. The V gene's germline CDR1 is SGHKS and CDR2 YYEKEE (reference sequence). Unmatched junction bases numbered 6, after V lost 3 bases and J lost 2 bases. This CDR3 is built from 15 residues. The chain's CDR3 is CASSSVAGATYEQYF. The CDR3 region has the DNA TGTGCCAGCAGCTCGGTAGCGGGAGCCACCTACGAGCAGTACTTC.

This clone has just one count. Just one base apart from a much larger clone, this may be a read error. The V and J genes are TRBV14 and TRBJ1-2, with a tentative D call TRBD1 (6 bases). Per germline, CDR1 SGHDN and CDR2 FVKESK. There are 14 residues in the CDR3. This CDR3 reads CASSQDGQFYSYTF. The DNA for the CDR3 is TGTGCCAGCAGCCAAGATGGACAGTTCTATAGCTACACCTTC.

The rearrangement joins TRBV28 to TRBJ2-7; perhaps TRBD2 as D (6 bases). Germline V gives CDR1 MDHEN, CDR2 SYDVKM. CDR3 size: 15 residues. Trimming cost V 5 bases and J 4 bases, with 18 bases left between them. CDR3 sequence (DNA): TGTGCCAGCAGTCCCCCCGATAGCGGCAAATACGAGCAGTACTTC. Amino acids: CASSPPDSGKYEQYF.

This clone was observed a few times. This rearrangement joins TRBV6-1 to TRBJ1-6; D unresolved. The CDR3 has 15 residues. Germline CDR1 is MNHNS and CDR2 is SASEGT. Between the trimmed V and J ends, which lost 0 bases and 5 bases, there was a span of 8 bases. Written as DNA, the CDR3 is TGTGCCAGCAGTGAAGCGTGGCAAAATAATTCACCCCTCCACTTT. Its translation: CASSEAWQNNSPLHF.

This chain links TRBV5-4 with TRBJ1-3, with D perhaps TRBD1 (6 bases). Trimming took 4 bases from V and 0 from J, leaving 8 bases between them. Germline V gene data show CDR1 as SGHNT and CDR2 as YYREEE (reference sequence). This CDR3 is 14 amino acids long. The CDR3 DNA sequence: TGTGCCAGCAGCCCCAGGGGCTCTGGAAACACCATATATTTT. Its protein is CASSPRGSGNTIYF.

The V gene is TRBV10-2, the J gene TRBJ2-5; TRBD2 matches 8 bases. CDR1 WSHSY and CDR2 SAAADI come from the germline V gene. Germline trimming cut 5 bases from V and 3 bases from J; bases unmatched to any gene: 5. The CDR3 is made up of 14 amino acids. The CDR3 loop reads CASSRGGIEETQYF. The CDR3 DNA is TGCGCCAGCAGTCGCGGGGGGATAGAAGAGACCCAGTACTTC.

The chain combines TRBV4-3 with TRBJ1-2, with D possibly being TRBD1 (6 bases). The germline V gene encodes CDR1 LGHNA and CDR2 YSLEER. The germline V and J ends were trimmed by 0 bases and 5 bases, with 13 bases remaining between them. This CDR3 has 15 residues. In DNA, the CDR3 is TGCGCCAGCAGCCAAGATCTGGCAGGGGCGTATGGCTACACCTTC. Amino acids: CASSQDLAGAYGYTF.

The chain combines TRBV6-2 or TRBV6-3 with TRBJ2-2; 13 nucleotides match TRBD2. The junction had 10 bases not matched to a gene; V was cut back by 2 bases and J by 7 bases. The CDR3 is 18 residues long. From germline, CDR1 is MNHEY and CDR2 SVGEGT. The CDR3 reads CASSYRQGLAGAGGELFF. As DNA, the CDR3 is TGTGCCAGCAGTTACCGCCAAGGACTAGCGGGAGCCGGCGGGGAGCTGTTTTTT.

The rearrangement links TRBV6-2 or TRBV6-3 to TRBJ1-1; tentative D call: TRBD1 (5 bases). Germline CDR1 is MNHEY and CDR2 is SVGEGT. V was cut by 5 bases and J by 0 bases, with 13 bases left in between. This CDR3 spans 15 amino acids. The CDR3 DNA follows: TGTGCCAGCAGTGCTCACAGGCAAATGAACACTGAAGCTTTCTTT. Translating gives CASSAHRQMNTEAFF.

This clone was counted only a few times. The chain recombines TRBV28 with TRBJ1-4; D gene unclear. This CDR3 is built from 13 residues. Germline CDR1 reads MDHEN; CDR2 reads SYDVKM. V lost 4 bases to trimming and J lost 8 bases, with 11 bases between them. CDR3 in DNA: TGTGCCAGCAGTTCCCCGGAGGTAGAAAAACTGTTTTTT. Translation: CASSSPEVEKLFF.

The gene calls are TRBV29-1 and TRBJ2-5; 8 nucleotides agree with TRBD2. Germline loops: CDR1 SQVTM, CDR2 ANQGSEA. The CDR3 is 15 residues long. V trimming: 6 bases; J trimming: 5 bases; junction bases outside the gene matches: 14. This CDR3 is CSVTGTSEGWETQYF. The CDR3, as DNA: TGCAGCGTCACCGGGACTAGTGAAGGTTGGGAGACCCAGTACTTC.

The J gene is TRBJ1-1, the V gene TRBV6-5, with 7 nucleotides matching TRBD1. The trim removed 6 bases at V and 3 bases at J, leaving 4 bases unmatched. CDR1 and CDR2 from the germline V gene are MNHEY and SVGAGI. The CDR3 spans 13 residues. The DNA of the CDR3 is TGTGCCAGCAGCGGACAGGAAGACACTGAAGCTTTCTTT. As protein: CASSGQEDTEAFF.

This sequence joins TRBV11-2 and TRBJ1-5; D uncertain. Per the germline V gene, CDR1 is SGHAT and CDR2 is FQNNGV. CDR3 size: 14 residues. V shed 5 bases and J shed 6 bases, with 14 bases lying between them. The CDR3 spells CASSPFGGGQPQHF. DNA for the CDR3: TGTGCCAGCAGCCCCTTTGGCGGCGGTCAGCCCCAGCATTTT. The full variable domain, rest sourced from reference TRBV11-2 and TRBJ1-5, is EAGVAQSPRYKIIEKRQSVAFWCNPISGHATLYWYQQILGQGPKLLIQFQNNGVVDDSQLPKDRFSAERLKGVDSTLKIQPAKLEDSAVYLCASSPFGGGQPQHFGDGTRLSIL.

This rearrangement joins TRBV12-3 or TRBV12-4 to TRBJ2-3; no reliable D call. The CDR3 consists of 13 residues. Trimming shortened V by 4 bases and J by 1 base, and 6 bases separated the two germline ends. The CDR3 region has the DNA TGTGCCAGCAGTTCCCTCGGCACAGATACGCAGTATTTT. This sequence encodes CASSSLGTDTQYF.

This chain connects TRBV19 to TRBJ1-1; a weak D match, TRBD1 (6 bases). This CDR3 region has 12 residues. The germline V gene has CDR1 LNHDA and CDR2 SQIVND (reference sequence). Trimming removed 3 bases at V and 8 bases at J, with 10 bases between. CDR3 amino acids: CASSILDREAFF. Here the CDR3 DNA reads TGTGCCAGTAGTATTCTGGACAGAGAAGCTTTCTTT.

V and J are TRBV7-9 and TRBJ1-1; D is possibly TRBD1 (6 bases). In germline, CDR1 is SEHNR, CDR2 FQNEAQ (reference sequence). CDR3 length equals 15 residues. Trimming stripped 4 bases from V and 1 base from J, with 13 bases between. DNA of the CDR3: TGTGCCAGCAGCTCCACGTGGGGGCCGAACACTGAAGCTTTCTTT. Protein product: CASSSTWGPNTEAFF.